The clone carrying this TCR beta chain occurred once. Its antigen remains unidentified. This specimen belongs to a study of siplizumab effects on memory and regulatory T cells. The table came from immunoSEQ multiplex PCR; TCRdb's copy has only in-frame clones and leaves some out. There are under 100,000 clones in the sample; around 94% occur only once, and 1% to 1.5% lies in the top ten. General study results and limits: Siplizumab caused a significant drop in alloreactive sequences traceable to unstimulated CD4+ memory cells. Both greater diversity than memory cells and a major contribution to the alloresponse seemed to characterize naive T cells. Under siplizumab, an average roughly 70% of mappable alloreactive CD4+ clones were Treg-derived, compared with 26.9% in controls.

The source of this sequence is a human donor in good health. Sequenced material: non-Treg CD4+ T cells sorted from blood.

The CDR3 loop is CASSLVGEETQYF. The CDR3 DNA follows: TGTGCCAGCAGCTTAGTAGGCGAAGAGACCCAGTACTTC. V usage is TRBV5-6 and J usage is TRBJ2-5, with unresolved D. V was clipped by 2 bases and J by 3 bases, with 8 bases between them. CDR3 length equals 13 residues. CDR1 is SGHDT, CDR2 YYEEEE, per germline.